Included here is one T cell receptor (beta chain) sequence, with context. This clonotype was observed at least ten times. It has no known antigen specificity. Per-base quality was not reported, and no clone a single base away is much larger than it. Trimming at the junction amounts to 7 bases on V and 5 bases on J, and the germline ends lie 18 bases apart. Based on the germline V gene, the CDR1 and CDR2 sequences are SGHRS and YFSETQ. There are 14 amino acids in the CDR3, from cysteine to phenylalanine inclusive. The sequence is cut down to CDR3 DNA, 42 bases in frame from base 1. The entry originates in a study of early T cells in non-severe SARS-CoV-2 infection (dated by TCRdb to the early 2020s). Turning to the overall study: Because TCR sequencing was done on bulk RNA from unsorted whole blood, the alpha and beta chains could not be paired.

This was a case-control study nested in a cohort of healthcare workers in London, UK, who had nasopharyngeal swab PCR tests and blood samples taken every week. Healthcare workers were recruited during the week of the UK lockdown, between 23 and 31 March 2020, and followed weekly for up to roughly 15 weeks. Overall study results and their limits: Matching against VDJdb was skewed toward anti-spike CD8 responses, likely underestimated virus-specific expansions, and missed private and CD4 specificities.

The library relied on 5' RACE. Sequencing instrument: NextSeq 500. In the TCR library protocol, unique molecular identifiers were attached to individual cDNA molecules to correct for PCR bias and sequencing error. TCR alpha and beta chains were both sequenced, and the abundances of alpha and beta sequences in each sample were closely correlated with each other. The paper's processing steps were these. Decombinator V4 was used to annotate the V gene, J gene and CDR3 of the TCR sequences. Expanded TCRs were defined as changing significantly between any two time points under a Poisson model with p below 0.0001. TCR abundances were normalised to the total number of TCRs sequenced per sample and were expressed as counts per million. MAIT TCRs were defined by TRAV1-2 paired with TRAJ12, TRAJ20 or TRAJ33, and iNKT TCRs by TRAV10 paired with TRAJ18. A search of VDJdb, accessed on 1 November 2021, was run for TCRs annotated to CMV, EBV and SARS-CoV-2, with TCRs annotated for multiple antigens excluded. TCRdb took the public reads, trimmed them with fastp at Q25, ran MiXCR for clone calling and kept in-frame beta chains. Each entry merges the rows of one CDR3 protein and shows their most common DNA and genes. The V and J calls follow TCRdb's processing rather than the paper's. In this sample the table shows approximately 97,000 distinct CDR3 sequences, around 14% of which occur a single time. 5.5% to 7% of the sample rests with the top ten.

The rearrangement combines TRBV5-1 with TRBJ1-1, and perhaps TRBD1 as D gene, on 6 matching bases. Sequencing used whole blood. This TCR came from an adult who was a healthcare worker with PCR-confirmed SARS-CoV-2 infection or an uninfected control (not recorded which). The bases are TGCGCCAGCCGGGAAGATTGGGGGGCGACTGAAGCTTTCTTT. This translates into CASREDWGATEAFF.